This is a list of T cell receptor beta chains from one sample in a study. TCRdb redid the calling of the 5' RACE reads with MiXCR, one entry per CDR3 protein. Of over 50,000 distinct CDR3 sequences in the sample, about 24% were seen once. Material for sequencing was tumor-infiltrating naive CD4+ T cells sorted from the breast tumor. These receptors originate from a female donor with breast cancer. Each CDR3 is given without its conserved first and last residue. Each record gives: V gene, J gene, clone size, CDR3 protein. Clone size is not always given. Where it is, it says once, few, many or a class for expanded clones.

>TRBV10-1|TRBJ2-7|few
ASSQVTPGEQY
>TRBV7-2|TRBJ2-1|few
ASSLVMADSSEQF
>TRBV7-3|TRBJ1-1|-
ASSLVPGGAEAF
>TRBV12-3/TRBV12-4|TRBJ1-1|once
ASSLGGMTEAF
>TRBV12-3/TRBV12-4|TRBJ1-6|-
ASSLKGRSPLH
>TRBV15|TRBJ2-3|-
AIGWSSTDTQY
>TRBV7-9|TRBJ2-1|-
ASSLEGAGTYNEQF
>TRBV10-1|TRBJ2-7|-
ASSESSDFQDEQY
>TRBV5-3|TRBJ2-2|once
ARSLAWGQFNTGELF
>TRBV5-1|TRBJ1-1|-
ASSPEGGAEAF
>TRBV6-5|TRBJ2-6|few
ASSYSLRGNGANVLT
>TRBV18|TRBJ2-1|-
ASSPPVGRSNEQF
>TRBV4-1|TRBJ2-1|-
ASSQRPGTGGPSYNEQF
>TRBV27|TRBJ1-2|few
ASSYDRGYGYT
>TRBV11-2|TRBJ2-7|few
ASSSVVGGTHEQY
>TRBV11-2|TRBJ1-1|-
ASREGGRDGEAF
>TRBV5-1|TRBJ1-1|-
GSSLEGGTEAF
>TRBV29-1|TRBJ1-1|-
SARQEKAF
>TRBV7-2|TRBJ1-1|-
ASSTWAAVNTEAF
>TRBV2|TRBJ2-7|once
ASRGEHSRGEQY
>TRBV7-2|TRBJ1-1|many
ASSSPSPTVAF
>TRBV28|TRBJ2-2|-
ASPATTTGELF
>TRBV20-1|TRBJ1-2|many
SAPGAGIGDYGYT
>TRBV6-1|TRBJ1-3|few
AIQTVSGNTIY
>TRBV5-1|TRBJ2-1|many
ASSLEDQQF
>TRBV6-5|TRBJ2-1|-
ASTETNGEQF
>TRBV12-3/TRBV12-4|TRBJ1-5|few
ASIPGFGGNQPQH
>TRBV20-1|TRBJ2-3|-
SASGGNTDTQY
>TRBV25-1|TRBJ2-3|many
ASSGGLAGVSDTQY
>TRBV18|TRBJ2-1|-
ASSPRGDEYNEQF
>TRBV5-1|TRBJ2-7|-
ASSLAGTASYEQY
>TRBV7-9|TRBJ1-1|few
ASSNRGGASLNTEAF
>TRBV11-3|TRBJ2-7|-
ASSPSGRAGEQY
>TRBV5-1|TRBJ1-3|many
ASKETASGNTIY
>TRBV5-1|TRBJ1-5|many
ASSLEGTNNQPQH
>TRBV6-6|TRBJ1-5|few
ASSYGGHSNQPQH
>TRBV7-3|TRBJ2-6|-
ASSPGHTNVLT
>TRBV20-1|TRBJ1-5|-
SARQGASNQPQH
>TRBV18|TRBJ2-1|-
ASSLDSYNEQF
>TRBV9|TRBJ2-3|few
ASSEQGNTDTQY
>TRBV7-2|TRBJ2-1|many
ASSRGPNNEQF
>TRBV7-9|TRBJ1-5|-
ASSNSDTLNQPQH
>TRBV7-8|TRBJ2-7|-
ASRPLSGQGSHEQY
>TRBV28|TRBJ2-7|-
ASTPPRQGHEQY
>TRBV6-1|TRBJ2-7|-
ASRRQSSYEQY
>TRBV5-1|TRBJ2-1|-
ASSYGNVGEQF
>TRBV7-2|TRBJ1-5|-
ASGPDRANQPQH
>TRBV7-2|TRBJ2-7|many
ASSSYMKPYEQY
>TRBV7-2|TRBJ2-3|-
ASSLVGARLDTRY
>TRBV12-3/TRBV12-4|TRBJ2-5|-
ASSFQGPRLQETQY
>TRBV24-1|TRBJ2-1|-
ATSEWGSYNEQF
>TRBV7-8|TRBJ2-2|-
ASSLGRALNTGELF